Presented here are 26 T cell receptor beta chains from one specimen sequenced in a study of T cell responses to AZD1222 COVID-19 vaccine. Sequenced by immunoSEQ multiplex PCR; TCRdb stores in-frame clones only, minus some. Altogether roughly 180,000 clones are present, approximately 86% being singletons, with the ten largest covering 0.49%. The sample in question was peripheral blood, obtained on day 0 of AZD1222 vaccination. These TCRs come from an adult in good health.

The chain combines TRBV19 with TRBJ1-2; TRBD1 might be the D (5 bases). The CDR3 has 14 amino acids. Germline lookup yields CDR1 LNHDA and CDR2 SQIVND (reference sequence). V lost 2 bases to trimming and J lost 2 bases, with 9 bases between them. The CDR3 loop reads CASSITAGNYGYTF. DNA for the CDR3: TGTGCCAGTAGTATAACGGCAGGGAACTATGGCTACACCTTC.

The V gene is TRBV7-2, the J gene TRBJ1-6; D is unresolved. V lost 1 base, J lost 12 bases, and 16 bases lay in between. This CDR3 region has 15 residues. Germline-derived CDR1 and CDR2 are SGHTA and FQGNSA. CDR3 sequence reads: CASSLVLAGSIPLHF. CDR3 coding DNA: TGTGCCAGCAGCTTAGTTCTGGCGGGTAGTATACCCCTCCACTTT.

The gene calls are TRBV18 and TRBJ1-2, with a weak D call TRBD1 (6 bases). The CDR3 is 14 amino acids. Germline CDR1 is KGHSH and CDR2 is LQKENI. Trimming shortened V by 5 bases and J by 4 bases, and 14 bases separated the two germline ends. The CDR3 loop is CASSSAGASYGYTF. The CDR3 DNA reads as TGTGCCAGCTCATCCGCAGGGGCGAGCTATGGCTACACCTTC.

Here the CDR3 DNA reads TGTGCCAGCAGCTTAGATGGGAGCCCTGGAAACACCATATATTTT. Residues: CASSLDGSPGNTIYF. The chain links TRBV7-2 to TRBJ1-3; D is unresolved. The CDR3 runs to 15 residues. Germline CDR1 is SGHTA and CDR2 is FQGNSA. V was pared by 1 base and J by 2 bases, with 9 bases between.

The chain combines TRBV19 with TRBJ1-1; no definite D call. Trimming removed 2 bases from V and 0 bases from J, with 10 bases in between. Looked up from germline, CDR1 is LNHDA and CDR2 is SQIVND (reference sequence). The CDR3 is made up of 15 amino acids. In nucleotides, the CDR3 is TGTGCCAGTAGTATAAAGTACGCTATGAACACTGAAGCTTTCTTT. Amino acids: CASSIKYAMNTEAFF. Drawing the rest from reference TRBV19 and TRBJ1-1, the complete variable domain is DGGITQSPKYLFRKEGQNVTLSCEQNLNHDAMYWYRQDPGQGLRLIYYSQIVNDFQKGDIAEGYSVSREKKESFPLTVTSAQKNPTAFYLCASSIKYAMNTEAFFGQGTRLTVV.

This clone occurred once. The CDR3 protein is CSVETGGRTEAFF. The CDR3 DNA reads TGCAGCGTTGAAACAGGGGGCAGGACTGAAGCTTTCTTT. The chain employs TRBV29-1 and TRBJ1-1; 9 bases are a match to TRBD1. J gave up 5 bases and V 2 bases, and 3 bases lay outside the gene matches. The CDR3 sequence is 13 residues long. The germline gives CDR1 SQVTM, CDR2 ANQGSEA. The entire variable domain, with the rest obtained from reference TRBV29-1 and TRBJ1-1, is as follows: SAVISQKPSRDICQRGTSLTIQCQVDSQVTMMFWYRQQPGQSLTLIATANQGSEATYESGFVIDKFPISRPNLTFSTLTVSNMSPEDSSIYLCSVETGGRTEAFFGQGTRLTVV.

This chain uses TRBV27 with TRBJ2-7; 8 bases line up with TRBD1. Germline loops: CDR1 MNHEY, CDR2 SMNVEV (reference sequence). The CDR3 contains 13 residues. With 2 bases clipped from V and 5 bases from J, the junction kept 2 bases outside the gene matches. This CDR3 reads CASSLNRGNEQYF. The CDR3 region has the DNA TGTGCCAGCAGTTTAAACAGGGGGAACGAGCAGTACTTC.

This chain links TRBV6-5 with TRBJ1-4; D is unresolved. CDR3 length equals 15 residues. Trimming took 2 bases from V and 7 from J, leaving 14 bases between them. CDR1 MNHEY and CDR2 SVGAGI come from the germline V gene. The CDR3 here is CASSYTSRVGEKLFF. Here the CDR3 DNA reads TGTGCCAGCAGTTACACCTCCCGGGTGGGTGAAAAACTGTTTTTT.

The gene calls are TRBV4-3 and TRBJ1-1, with TRBD1 identical over 7 bases. Trimming took 0 bases from V and 0 from J; bases not matched to a gene: 16. Germline CDR1 LGHNA, CDR2 YSLEER. The CDR3 loop spans 20 amino acids. CDR3 region: CASSQDIVGRDSQMNTEAFF. CDR3 coding DNA: TGCGCCAGCAGCCAAGATATAGTTGGGAGGGACAGCCAAATGAACACTGAAGCTTTCTTT.

The chain couples TRBV2 to TRBJ1-5; weak D call: TRBD1 (6 bases). Trimming stripped 6 bases from V and 8 bases from J, with 14 bases between. Germline V gene lookup returns CDR1 SNHLY and CDR2 FYNNEI. This CDR3 has 13 amino acids. The CDR3 region has the DNA TGTGCCAGCAGGGGGAGGGGGAGCGAGCCCCAGCATTTT. It specifies CASRGRGSEPQHF.

The chain employs TRBV9 and TRBJ2-5; TRBD2 matches 13 bases. V shed 1 base, J shed 5 bases, and the junction held 5 bases outside the gene matches. The germline V gene encodes CDR1 SGDLS and CDR2 YYNGEE. The CDR3 spans 16 residues. Here the CDR3 reads CASSVSLAGGAETQYF. The DNA for the CDR3 is TGTGCCAGCAGCGTATCACTAGCGGGAGGGGCGGAGACCCAGTACTTC.

CDR3 region: CASSPNVDTQYF. CDR3 sequence (DNA): TGTGCCAGCAGTCCGAATGTCGATACGCAGTATTTT. The chain employs TRBV28 and TRBJ2-3; D is unresolved. Trimming left V 5 bases short and J 6 bases short, with 9 bases between. This CDR3 comprises 12 residues. Germline assignment: CDR1 MDHEN and CDR2 SYDVKM.

The V gene is TRBV28, the J gene TRBJ1-5; weak D call: TRBD1 (6 bases). Germline V CDR1 and CDR2: MDHEN, SYDVKM. The CDR3 runs 16 residues. Trimming took off 6 bases at V and 4 bases at J, with 19 bases between the two ends. In DNA form, the CDR3 reads TGTGCCAGCAGGGACAGACAGGCAGGAGGGAATCAGCCCCAGCATTTT. Amino acids: CASRDRQAGGNQPQHF.

The chain joins TRBV10-3 to TRBJ2-7; TRBD1 agrees at 8 bases. V was clipped by 8 bases and J by 7 bases; unmatched bases: 10. The CDR3 spans 13 residues. CDR1 ENHRY and CDR2 SYGVKD come from the germline V gene. CDR3 in DNA: TGTGCCATCGCGGACAGGGACTTGAGGGAGCAGTACTTC. Its protein is CAIADRDLREQYF.

The genes are TRBV28 and TRBJ2-1; 9 nucleotides line up with TRBD1. Germline assignment: CDR1 MDHEN and CDR2 SYDVKM. The CDR3 has 19 amino acids. Trimming took 4 bases from V and 7 from J; bases not matched to a gene: 20. The CDR3 sequence is CASSSETDYRGLVLNEQFF. The CDR3 DNA reads as TGTGCCAGCAGTTCGGAAACCGACTACAGGGGGCTGGTTCTAAATGAGCAGTTCTTC.

The CDR3: CASSQERGRSPTYEQYF. DNA of the CDR3: TGTGCCAGCAGCCAAGAAAGGGGCCGGTCTCCCACCTACGAGCAGTACTTC. This sequence joins TRBV3-1 (or the pseudogene TRBV3-2) and TRBJ2-7; D possibly corresponds to TRBD1 (5 bases). The CDR3 runs to 17 residues. Per the germline V gene, CDR1 is LGHDT and CDR2 is YNNKEL (reference sequence). V gave up 0 bases and J gave up 2 bases, with 17 bases separating them.

The chain recombines TRBV6-5 with TRBJ1-3; no clear D gene. This CDR3 comprises 13 residues. Germline V CDR1 and CDR2: MNHEY, SVGAGI. V dropped 8 bases and J dropped 0 bases, with 8 bases sitting between them. This chain's CDR3 is CASGQSSGNTIYF. The CDR3 coding sequence is TGTGCCAGCGGCCAAAGCTCTGGAAACACCATATATTTT.

The chain recombines TRBV7-9 with TRBJ2-7, with D unresolved. Germline loops: CDR1 SEHNR, CDR2 FQNEAQ (reference sequence). The CDR3 covers 16 residues. The germline V and J ends were trimmed by 6 bases and 5 bases, with 23 bases remaining between them. CDR3 loop: CASSSLGLPSRHEQYF. The CDR3 bases are TGTGCCAGCAGTTCCTTGGGTCTGCCTTCTCGACACGAGCAGTACTTC.

The chain carries TRBV3-1 (or the pseudogene TRBV3-2) and TRBJ1-3; no firm D call. Per the germline V gene, CDR1 is LGHDT and CDR2 is YNNKEL (reference sequence). The CDR3 consists of 17 residues. Trimming removed 1 base from V and 0 bases from J, with 13 bases in between. Written as DNA, the CDR3 is TGTGCCAGCAGCCAAGCCTCCTCCTTAACCTCTGGAAACACCATATATTTT. Translation: CASSQASSLTSGNTIYF.

This chain connects TRBV28 to TRBJ1-5, with D unclear. V lost 0 bases and J 7 bases, leaving 13 bases between the germline ends. Germline V gene lookup returns CDR1 MDHEN and CDR2 SYDVKM. The CDR3 totals 15 residues. The CDR3 here is CASSLWTRDSQPQHF. The CDR3 region has the DNA TGTGCCAGCAGTTTATGGACGAGGGATAGCCAGCCCCAGCATTTT.

The rearrangement joins TRBV11-2 to TRBJ1-6, with TRBD1 matching over 7 bases. This CDR3 has 15 amino acids. The trim removed 5 bases at V and 5 bases at J, leaving 6 bases unmatched. The germline CDR1 and CDR2 sequences are SGHAT and FQNNGV. CDR3 DNA: TGTGCCAGCAGCACCCACAGGGGCGATAATTCACCCCTCCACTTT. Protein: CASSTHRGDNSPLHF.

CDR3: CASRVVDRGPEDSGNTIYF. The DNA of the CDR3 is TGTGCCAGCAGGGTAGTGGACAGGGGCCCAGAGGACTCTGGAAACACCATATATTTT. The chain is built from TRBV5-6 and TRBJ1-3; 9 positions agree with TRBD1. V lost 5 bases, J lost 0 bases, and 15 bases stayed unmatched. This CDR3 spans 19 amino acids. The germline gives CDR1 SGHDT, CDR2 YYEEEE.

The J gene is TRBJ1-1, the V gene TRBV29-1; the D gene is possibly TRBD1 (5 bases). The CDR3 is made up of 14 amino acids. Trimming shortened V by 6 bases and J by 0 bases, and 14 bases separated the two germline ends. Germline assignment: CDR1 SQVTM and CDR2 ANQGSEA. CDR3 bases: TGCAGCGTCGCAGGGTGGCAAATGAACACTGAAGCTTTCTTT. This sequence encodes CSVAGWQMNTEAFF. The variable domain in full, completed from reference TRBV29-1 and TRBJ1-1, reads SAVISQKPSRDICQRGTSLTIQCQVDSQVTMMFWYRQQPGQSLTLIATANQGSEATYESGFVIDKFPISRPNLTFSTLTVSNMSPEDSSIYLCSVAGWQMNTEAFFGQGTRLTVV.

V usage is TRBV19 and J usage is TRBJ2-4; D is possibly TRBD2 (5 bases). The CDR3 totals 18 residues. V gave up 6 bases and J gave up 0 bases, with 21 bases separating them. Germline CDR1 is LNHDA and CDR2 is SQIVND (reference sequence). The CDR3 here is CASSQDKAGGLAKNIQYF. The CDR3 DNA reads TGTGCCAGTAGCCAAGACAAGGCTGGAGGCCTAGCCAAAAACATTCAGTACTTC.

V and J are TRBV6-5 and TRBJ1-3; D remains unclear. The CDR3 has 14 amino acids. Germline assignment: CDR1 MNHEY and CDR2 SVGAGI. Trimming shortened V by 6 bases and J by 3 bases, and 12 bases separated the two germline ends. As DNA, the CDR3 is TGTGCCAGCAGACCTGGCGGATTTGGAAACACCATATATTTT. This translates into CASRPGGFGNTIYF.

Remarks on this clone: The junction and the germline gene differ at one end; a read error may be behind it. The chain joins TRBV10-2 to TRBJ2-3; D remains ambiguous. CDR1 and CDR2 from the germline V gene are WSHSY and SAAADI. The CDR3 contains 14 residues. The CDR3 is CASIERISTDTQYF. The CDR3 nucleotides are TGCGCCAGCATTGAGCGCATAAGCACAGATACGCAGTATTTT.